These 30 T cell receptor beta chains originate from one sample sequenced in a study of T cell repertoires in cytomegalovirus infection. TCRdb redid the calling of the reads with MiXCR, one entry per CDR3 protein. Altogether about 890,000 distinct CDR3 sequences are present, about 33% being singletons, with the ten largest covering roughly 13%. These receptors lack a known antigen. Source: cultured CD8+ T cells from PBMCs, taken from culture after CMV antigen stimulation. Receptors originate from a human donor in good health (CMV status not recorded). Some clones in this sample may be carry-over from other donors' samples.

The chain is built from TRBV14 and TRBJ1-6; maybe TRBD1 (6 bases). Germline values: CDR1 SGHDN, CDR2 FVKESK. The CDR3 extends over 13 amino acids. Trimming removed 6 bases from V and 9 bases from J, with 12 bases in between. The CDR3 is CASSITGSSPLHF. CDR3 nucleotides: TGTGCCAGCAGTATAACAGGGAGTTCACCCCTCCACTTT.

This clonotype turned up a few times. The DNA of the CDR3 is TGTGCCAGCACTAGACTGTTCTCTGGGGCCAACGTCCTGACTTTC. Its protein product is CASTRLFSGANVLTF. The V and J genes are TRBV6-1 and TRBJ2-6, with D hard to call. Trimming took off 7 bases at V and 0 bases at J, with 10 bases between the two ends. The CDR3 sequence is 15 residues long. Germline V gene sequence: CDR1 MNHNS, CDR2 SASEGT.

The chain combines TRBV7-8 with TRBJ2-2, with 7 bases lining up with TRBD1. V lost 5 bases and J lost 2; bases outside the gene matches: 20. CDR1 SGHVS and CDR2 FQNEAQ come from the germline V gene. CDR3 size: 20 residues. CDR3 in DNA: TGTGCCAGCAGCCTGCCGGGACAGTCAGTGACTGGACTCAACACCGGGGAGCTGTTTTTT. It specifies CASSLPGQSVTGLNTGELFF.

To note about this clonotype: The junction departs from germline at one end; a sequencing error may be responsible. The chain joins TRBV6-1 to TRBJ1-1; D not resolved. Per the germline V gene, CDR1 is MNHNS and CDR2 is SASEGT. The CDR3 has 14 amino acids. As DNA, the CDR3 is TGTGCCAACAGTGTTCTGGTGATGAACACTGAAGCTTTCTTT. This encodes CANSVLVMNTEAFF.

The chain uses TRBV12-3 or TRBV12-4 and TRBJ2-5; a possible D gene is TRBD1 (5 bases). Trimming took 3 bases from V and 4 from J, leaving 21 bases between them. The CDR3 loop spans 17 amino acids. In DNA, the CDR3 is TGTGCCAGCAGTTTTGCTCATTGGCAGGGTCGAGGAGAGACCCAGTACTTC. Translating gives CASSFAHWQGRGETQYF.

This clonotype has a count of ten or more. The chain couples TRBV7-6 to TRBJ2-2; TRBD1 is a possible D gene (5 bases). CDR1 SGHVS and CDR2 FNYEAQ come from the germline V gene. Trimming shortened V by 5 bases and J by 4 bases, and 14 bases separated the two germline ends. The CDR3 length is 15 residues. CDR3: CASSAVTDFTGELFF. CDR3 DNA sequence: TGTGCCAGCAGCGCCGTGACAGATTTCACCGGGGAGCTGTTTTTT.

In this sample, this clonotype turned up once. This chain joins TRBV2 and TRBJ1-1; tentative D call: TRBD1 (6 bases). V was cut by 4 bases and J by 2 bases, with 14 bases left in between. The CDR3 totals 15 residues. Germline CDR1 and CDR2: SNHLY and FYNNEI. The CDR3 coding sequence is TGTGCCAGCAGTGTCGTGGGGGCCGTAAACACTGAAGCTTTCTTT. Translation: CASSVVGAVNTEAFF.

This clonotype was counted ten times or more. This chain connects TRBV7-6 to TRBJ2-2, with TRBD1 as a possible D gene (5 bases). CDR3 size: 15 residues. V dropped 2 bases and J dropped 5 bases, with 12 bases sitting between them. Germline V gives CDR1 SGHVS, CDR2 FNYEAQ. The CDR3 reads CASSLSQGWTGELFF. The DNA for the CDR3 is TGTGCCAGCAGCTTATCCCAGGGATGGACCGGGGAGCTGTTTTTT.

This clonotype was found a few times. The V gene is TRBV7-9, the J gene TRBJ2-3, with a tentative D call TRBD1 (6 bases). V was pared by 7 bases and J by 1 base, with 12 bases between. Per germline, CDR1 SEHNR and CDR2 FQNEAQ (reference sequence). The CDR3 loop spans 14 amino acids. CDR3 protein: CASTRGAGTDTQYF. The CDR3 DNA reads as TGTGCCAGCACCAGGGGTGCGGGCACAGATACGCAGTATTTT. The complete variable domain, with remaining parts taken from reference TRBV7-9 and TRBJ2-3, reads DTGVSQNPRHKITKRGQNVTFRCDPISEHNRLYWYRQTLGQGPEFLTYFQNEAQLEKSRLLSDRFSAERPKGSFSTLEIQRTEQGDSAMYLCASTRGAGTDTQYFGPGTRLTVL.

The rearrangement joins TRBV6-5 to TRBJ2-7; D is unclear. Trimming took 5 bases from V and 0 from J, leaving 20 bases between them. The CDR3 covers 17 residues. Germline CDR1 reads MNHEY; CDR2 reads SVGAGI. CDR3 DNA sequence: TGTGCCAGCAGTCACGCAAGGGCTTCTCAGCCCTCCTACGAGCAGTACGTC. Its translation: CASSHARASQPSYEQYV.

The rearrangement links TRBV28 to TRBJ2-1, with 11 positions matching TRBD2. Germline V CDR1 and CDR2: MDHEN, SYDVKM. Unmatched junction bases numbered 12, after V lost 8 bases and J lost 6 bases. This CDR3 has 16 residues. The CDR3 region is CASRPLTSGAANEQFF. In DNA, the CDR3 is TGTGCCAGCCGCCCCTTGACTAGCGGGGCCGCCAATGAGCAGTTCTTC.

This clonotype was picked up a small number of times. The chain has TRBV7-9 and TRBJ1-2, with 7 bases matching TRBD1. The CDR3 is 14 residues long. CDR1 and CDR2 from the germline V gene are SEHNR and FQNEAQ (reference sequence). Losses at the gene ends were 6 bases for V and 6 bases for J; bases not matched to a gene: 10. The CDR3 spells CASSVTDRVDGYTF. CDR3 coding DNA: TGTGCCAGCAGTGTCACCGACAGGGTTGATGGCTACACCTTC. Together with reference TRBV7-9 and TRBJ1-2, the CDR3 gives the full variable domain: DTGVSQNPRHKITKRGQNVTFRCDPISEHNRLYWYRQTLGQGPEFLTYFQNEAQLEKSRLLSDRFSAERPKGSFSTLEIQRTEQGDSAMYLCASSVTDRVDGYTFGSGTRLTVV.

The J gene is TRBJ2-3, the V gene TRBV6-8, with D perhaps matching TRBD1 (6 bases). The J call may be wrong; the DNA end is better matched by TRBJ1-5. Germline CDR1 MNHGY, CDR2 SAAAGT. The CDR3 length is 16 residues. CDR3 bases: TGTGCCAGCAGTTACTCGGATAGGGGGTTCACAGATACGCAGCATTTT. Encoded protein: CASSYSDRGFTDTQHF.

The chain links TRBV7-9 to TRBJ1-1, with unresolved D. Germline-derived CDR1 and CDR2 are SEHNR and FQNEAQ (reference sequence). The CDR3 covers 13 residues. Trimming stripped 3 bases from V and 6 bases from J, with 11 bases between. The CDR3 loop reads CASSFGVAAEAFF. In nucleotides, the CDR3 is TGTGCCAGCAGCTTCGGAGTTGCCGCTGAAGCTTTCTTT.

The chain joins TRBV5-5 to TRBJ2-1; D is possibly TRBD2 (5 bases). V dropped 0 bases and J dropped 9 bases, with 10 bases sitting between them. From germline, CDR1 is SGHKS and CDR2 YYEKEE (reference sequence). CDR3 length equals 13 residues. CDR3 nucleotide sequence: TGTGCCAGCAGCTTGGTCGCGGGTACTGAGCAGTTCTTC. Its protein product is CASSLVAGTEQFF.

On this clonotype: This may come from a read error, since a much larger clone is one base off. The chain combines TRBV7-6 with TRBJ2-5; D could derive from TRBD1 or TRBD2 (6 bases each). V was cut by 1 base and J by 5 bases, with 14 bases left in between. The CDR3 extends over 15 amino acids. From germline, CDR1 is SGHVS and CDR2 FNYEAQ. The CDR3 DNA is TGTGCCAGCAGCTTAGTCCCGGGGGCGCATGAGACCCAGTACTTC. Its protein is CASSLVPGAHETQYF.

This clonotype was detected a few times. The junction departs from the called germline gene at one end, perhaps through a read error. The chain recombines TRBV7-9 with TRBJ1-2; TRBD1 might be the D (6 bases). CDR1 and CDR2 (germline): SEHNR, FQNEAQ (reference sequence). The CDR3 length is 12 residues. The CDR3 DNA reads TGTGCCAGCAGCCCGGCCGTGAGACAGGTCTTCTTC. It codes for CASSPAVRQVFF.

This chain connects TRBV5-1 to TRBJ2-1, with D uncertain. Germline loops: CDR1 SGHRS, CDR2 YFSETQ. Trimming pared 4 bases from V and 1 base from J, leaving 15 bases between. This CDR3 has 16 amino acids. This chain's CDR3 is CASSVDGSGSYNEQFF. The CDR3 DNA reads TGCGCCAGCAGCGTGGACGGGTCGGGTTCCTACAATGAGCAGTTCTTC.

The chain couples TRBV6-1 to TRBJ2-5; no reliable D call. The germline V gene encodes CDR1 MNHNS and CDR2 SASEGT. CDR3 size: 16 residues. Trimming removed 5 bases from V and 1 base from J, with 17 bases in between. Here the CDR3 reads CASSPLLRMPQETQYF. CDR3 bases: TGTGCCAGCAGTCCCCTCCTGAGGATGCCCCAAGAGACCCAGTACTTC.

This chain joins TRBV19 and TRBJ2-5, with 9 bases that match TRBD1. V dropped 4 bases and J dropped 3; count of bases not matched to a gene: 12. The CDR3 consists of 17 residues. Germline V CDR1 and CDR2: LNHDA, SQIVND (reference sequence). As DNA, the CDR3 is TGTGCCAGTAGTACTGTGACAGGGGGTAGGGCAGAAGAGACCCAGTACTTC. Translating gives CASSTVTGGRAEETQYF.

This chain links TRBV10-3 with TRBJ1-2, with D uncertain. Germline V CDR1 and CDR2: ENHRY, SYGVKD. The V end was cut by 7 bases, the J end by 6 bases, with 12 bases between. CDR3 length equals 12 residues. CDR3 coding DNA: TGTGCCATCATGGTAGGGTCGGATGGCTACACCTTC. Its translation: CAIMVGSDGYTF.

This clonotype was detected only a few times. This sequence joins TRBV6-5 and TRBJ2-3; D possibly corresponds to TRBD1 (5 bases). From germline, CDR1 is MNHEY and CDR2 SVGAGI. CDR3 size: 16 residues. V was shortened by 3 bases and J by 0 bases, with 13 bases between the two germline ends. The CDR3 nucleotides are TGTGCCAGCAGTTATGAGTCAGGGTTGAGCACAGATACGCAGTATTTT. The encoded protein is CASSYESGLSTDTQYF.

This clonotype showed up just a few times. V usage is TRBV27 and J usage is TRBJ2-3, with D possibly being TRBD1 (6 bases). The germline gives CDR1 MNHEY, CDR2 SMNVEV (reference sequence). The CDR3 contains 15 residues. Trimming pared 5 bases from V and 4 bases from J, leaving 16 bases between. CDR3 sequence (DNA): TGTGCCAGCAGTACCGGGACATGGGCTGCAGATACGCAGTATTTT. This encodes CASSTGTWAADTQYF.

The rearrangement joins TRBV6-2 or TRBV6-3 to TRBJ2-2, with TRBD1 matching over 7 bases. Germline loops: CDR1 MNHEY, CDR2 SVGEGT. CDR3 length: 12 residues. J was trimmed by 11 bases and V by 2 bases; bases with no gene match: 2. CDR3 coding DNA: TGTGCCAGCAGTTACGACAGGGTTGAGCTGTTTTTT. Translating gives CASSYDRVELFF.

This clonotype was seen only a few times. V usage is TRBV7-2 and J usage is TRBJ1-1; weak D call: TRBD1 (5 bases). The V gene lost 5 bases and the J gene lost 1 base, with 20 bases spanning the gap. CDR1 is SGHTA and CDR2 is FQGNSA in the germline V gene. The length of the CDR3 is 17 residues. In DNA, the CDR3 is TGTGCCAGCAGCCCCGGGGAAAGGGACGGTACGAACACTGAAGCTTTCTTT. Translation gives CASSPGERDGTNTEAFF.

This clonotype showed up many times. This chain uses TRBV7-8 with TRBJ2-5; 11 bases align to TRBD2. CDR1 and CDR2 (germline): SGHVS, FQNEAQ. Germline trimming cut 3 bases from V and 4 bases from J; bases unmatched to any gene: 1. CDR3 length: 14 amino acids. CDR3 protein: CASSFGLAGETQYF. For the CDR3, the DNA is TGTGCCAGCAGCTTCGGACTAGCGGGAGAGACCCAGTACTTC.

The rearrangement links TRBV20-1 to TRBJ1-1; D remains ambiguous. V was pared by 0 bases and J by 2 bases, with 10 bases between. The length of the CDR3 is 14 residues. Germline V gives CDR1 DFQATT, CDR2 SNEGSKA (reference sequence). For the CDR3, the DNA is TGCAGTGCTAGAGAGGCGACGCTAAACACTGAAGCTTTCTTT. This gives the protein CSAREATLNTEAFF.

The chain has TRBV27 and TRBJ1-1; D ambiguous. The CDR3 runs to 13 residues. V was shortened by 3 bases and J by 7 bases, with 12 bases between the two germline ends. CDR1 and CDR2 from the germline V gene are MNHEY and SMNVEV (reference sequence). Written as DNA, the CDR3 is TGTGCCAGCAGTTTTAGGCAGAGCAATGAAGCTTTCTTT. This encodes CASSFRQSNEAFF.

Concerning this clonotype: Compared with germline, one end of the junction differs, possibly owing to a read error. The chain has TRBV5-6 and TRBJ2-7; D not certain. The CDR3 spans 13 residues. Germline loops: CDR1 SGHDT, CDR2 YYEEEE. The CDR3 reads CASSSGRIYKQYF. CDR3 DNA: TGTGCCAGCAGCTCTGGACGGATCTACAAGCAGTACTTC.

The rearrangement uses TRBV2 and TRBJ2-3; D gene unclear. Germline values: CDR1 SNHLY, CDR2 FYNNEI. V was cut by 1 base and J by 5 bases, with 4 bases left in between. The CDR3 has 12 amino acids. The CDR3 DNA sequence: TGTGCCAGCAGTGAAGAGCAAGATACGCAGTATTTT. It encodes CASSEEQDTQYF.